This record looks at one T cell receptor beta chain sequence and its context. Libraries of TCR beta came from iRepertoire HTBI primers plus Arm-PCR of CDR3 regions. How the authors handled the data: The samples included approximately 60 TRBV and some 14 TRBJ segments. A single record per CDR3 protein comes from TCRdb applying MiXCR to the multiplex PCR reads. TCRdb's processing, not the study's, gives the V and J calls here. This table holds fewer than 450,000 distinct CDR3 sequences, around 24% found once. This CDR3 region has 15 residues. Germline V CDR1 and CDR2: SGHTA, FQGNSA. V dropped 0 bases and J dropped 2 bases, with 10 bases sitting between them. These data originate in a study of regulatory T cells in long-lasting Graves disease. Time point here: persistent/refractory GD, antithyroid drugs over 5 years with positive TRAb. Making the TCR library involved RNA that had been extracted from PBMCs.

The V gene is TRBV7-2, the J gene TRBJ2-5; no definite D call. This material consisted of peripheral blood mononuclear cells (PBMCs), taken when the disease was refractory, from a patient treated with antithyroid drugs. The origin of this receptor is a female donor with Graves disease. This CDR3 is CASSLAWQAQETQYF. The CDR3 coding sequence is TGTGCCAGCAGCTTAGCTTGGCAAGCTCAAGAGACCCAGTACTTC.